This entry lists 9 T cell receptor beta chains sequenced from one sample in a study of CD8+ T cells in alopecia areata (dated 2018 in TCRdb). Library preparation employed the immunoSEQ multiplex PCR assay. For TCR sequencing, RNA was extracted from every sample and reverse transcribed into cDNA to serve as template. What TCRdb holds here is the immuneACCESS table cut down to in-frame rearrangements. Part of the clones is not present; checked against another copy, under half of the missing clones reflect an unresolved V gene, and the others are unexplained. For this sample, about 300,000 clones appear and none is a singleton. More than 0.95% of the sample is taken by the ten largest. Cells from mouse cutaneous lymph nodes were pooled, stained for CD4, CD8alpha, NKG2D, NKG2ACE and other markers, and then sorted on a BD Influx. The sample taken for sequencing was CD4+ T cells sorted from a lymph node. All receptors derive from a C3H/HeJ mouse with alopecia areata. Mice from this strain have the MHC haplotype H2-k.

This clone was counted only a few times. The gene names here belong to mouse. The CDR3 extends 4 residues past the end of the read, so its final part is completed from the germline J gene. The sample holds other DNA sequences that translate to the same CDR3. The chain joins TRBV1 to TRBJ2-7; the match to TRBD1 covers 11 bases. The CDR3 runs 14 residues. Germline CDR1 NSQYPW, CDR2 LRSPGD (reference sequence). The CDR3 protein is CTCSAPGQGDEQYF. The part of the CDR3 DNA that was read is TGCACCTGCAGTGCACCGGGACAGGGGGAT.

With regard to this clone: The gene names here belong to mouse. Read data end 4 residues before the CDR3 end; the end is taken from the germline J gene. Other DNA sequences in this sample translate to the same CDR3. V and J are TRBV13-3 and TRBJ1-2; TRBD1 matches 7 bases. V lost 5 bases, J lost 0 bases, and 4 bases stayed unmatched. The germline CDR1 and CDR2 sequences are NNHDY and SYVADS. The CDR3 totals 14 residues. The CDR3 sequence is CASRRTGANSDYTF. The part of the CDR3 DNA that was read is TGTGCCAGCAGAAGGACAGGTGCAAACTCC.

This clone has a handful of counts. Each gene name is a mouse one. With the read ending 4 residues before the CDR3 end, the germline J gene is used to fill in that end. The V and J genes are TRBV19 and TRBJ2-2; no definite D call. V gave up 3 bases and J gave up 1 base, with 7 bases separating them. The CDR3 sequence is 14 residues long. In germline, CDR1 is FNHDT, CDR2 SITEND (reference sequence). The CDR3 sequence: CASSNTLNTGQLYF. The sequenced part of the CDR3 DNA is TGTGCCAGCAGTAACACGTTAAACACCGGG.

This clone has just a few counts. Genes and germline come from the mouse. Read coverage stops 4 residues before the CDR3 terminus; the germline J gene supplies the remainder. This chain joins TRBV13-2 and TRBJ2-1; no firm D call. Between the trimmed V and J ends, which lost 2 bases and 3 bases, there was a span of 6 bases. The CDR3 length is 13 residues. The germline gives CDR1 NNHNN, CDR2 SYGAGS (reference sequence). CDR3 amino acids: CASGETTYAEQFF. Incomplete CDR3 DNA: TGTGCCAGCGGTGAGACAACCTATGCT.

This clone was seen a handful of times. The gene names here belong to mouse. Coverage ceases 4 residues before the CDR3 finishes, and the germline J gene fills in the end. The chain couples TRBV19 to TRBJ2-1; 11 bases align to TRBD2. Trimming cost V 3 bases and J 0 bases; bases outside gene matches: 5. Germline lookup yields CDR1 FNHDT and CDR2 SITEND (reference sequence). The length of the CDR3 is 17 residues. CDR3 bases read: TGTGCCAGCAGTACAAGACTGGGGGGGTTTAACTATGCT. This gives the protein CASSTRLGGFNYA. The complete CDR3 reads CASSTRLGGFNYAEQFF.

Notes on this clone: Mouse gene names apply. The CDR3: CASTGFAEQFF. The part of the CDR3 DNA that was read is TGTGCCAGCACTGGGTTTGCT. The chain carries TRBV19 and TRBJ2-1; the D gene is possibly TRBD2 (5 bases). The read terminates 4 residues ahead of where the CDR3 ends, so the germline J gene completes it. This CDR3 region has 11 residues. Trimming pared 6 bases from V and 6 bases from J, leaving 7 bases between. From germline, CDR1 is FNHDT and CDR2 SITEND (reference sequence).

As for this clone: The genes are named according to mouse. The sequence runs out 4 residues before the end of the CDR3; the remainder is reconstructed from the germline J gene. The chain combines TRBV1 with TRBJ2-3; D is possibly TRBD1 (6 bases). CDR1 and CDR2 (germline): NSQYPW, LRSPGD (reference sequence). The CDR3 spans 16 residues. V was pared by 1 base and J by 0 bases, with 11 bases between. CDR3 residues: CTCSAVGQTSAETLYF. CDR3 bases read: TGCACCTGCAGTGCAGTAGGACAGACTAGTGCAGAA.

This clone came up a few times. Gene and germline names: mouse. The sequenced fragment ends 4 residues before the CDR3 boundary, so the rest is inferred from the germline J gene. Other DNA sequences of this sample code for an identical CDR3. V is TRBV19 and J is TRBJ2-2; 9 positions agree with TRBD2. This CDR3 region has 16 residues. Germline assignment: CDR1 FNHDT and CDR2 SITEND (reference sequence). Trimming cost V 0 bases and J 1 base; bases outside gene matches: 1. The CDR3 bases that were read are TGTGCCAGCAGTATAGGACTGGGGGAAAACACCGGG. It codes for CASSIGLGENTG. The whole CDR3 reads CASSIGLGENTGQLYF.

This clone was observed at least ten times. Gene names and germline match the mouse. The read stops 4 residues short of the end of the CDR3; the missing end is completed from the germline J gene. This chain uses TRBV19 with TRBJ1-2, with TRBD1 as a possible D gene (5 bases). Germline values: CDR1 FNHDT, CDR2 SITEND (reference sequence). The CDR3 is made up of 14 amino acids. The V and J ends lost 1 base and 0 bases respectively, with 7 bases between them. The CDR3 is CASSITTANSDYTF. The covered CDR3 bases are TGTGCCAGCAGTATAACGACAGCAAACTCC.